A selection of T cell receptor beta chains follows, all from one sample in a study of blood T cell repertoires in COVID-19. The repertoire was sequenced with immunoSEQ multiplex PCR; TCRdb's copy has only in-frame clones and lacks some. The sample has 350,000 to 450,000 clones; roughly nine tenths are singletons. The sequenced sample consisted of peripheral blood. The receptor source for this set is a man aged 35 to 55 with acute or convalescent COVID-19. CDR3s include the opening cysteine and the closing phenylalanine or tryptophan. Each record gives: J gene, D gene, clone size, V gene, CDR3 protein, CDR3 DNA. D genes are given only for firm matches. A clone size is listed for some rows: how often the clone was seen (once, few, many), or a class if it is expanded.

j_call: TRBJ2-3
d_call: TRBD2
clone_size: .
v_call: TRBV4-2
cdr3_aa: CASSQVIAGGPDTQYF
cdr3_nt: TGTGCCAGCAGCCAAGTAATAGCGGGAGGGCCGGATACGCAGTATTTT

j_call: TRBJ1-2
d_call: .
clone_size: .
v_call: TRBV28
cdr3_aa: CASSLSARLLYGYTF
cdr3_nt: TGTGCCAGCAGTTTATCCGCCAGGCTGCTCTATGGCTACACCTTC

j_call: TRBJ2-5
d_call: .
clone_size: .
v_call: TRBV5-4
cdr3_aa: CASSPRTGSGETQYF
cdr3_nt: TGTGCCAGCAGCCCAAGAACAGGGTCGGGTGAGACCCAGTACTTC

j_call: TRBJ2-7
d_call: .
clone_size: .
v_call: TRBV4-2
cdr3_aa: CASSQDPSGIPYEQYF
cdr3_nt: TGTGCCAGCAGCCAAGATCCGTCAGGGATACCCTACGAGCAGTACTTC

j_call: TRBJ1-6
d_call: .
clone_size: few
v_call: TRBV18
cdr3_aa: CASSPENRVQGPLHF
cdr3_nt: TGTGCCAGCTCACCGGAAAACAGGGTCCAGGGGCCCCTCCACTTT

j_call: TRBJ1-1
d_call: TRBD1
clone_size: .
v_call: TRBV6-6
cdr3_aa: CASSSSRQGANTEAFF
cdr3_nt: TGTGCCAGCAGTTCCTCGAGACAGGGGGCGAACACTGAAGCTTTCTTT

j_call: TRBJ1-5
d_call: TRBD1
clone_size: .
v_call: TRBV2
cdr3_aa: CASTQGAYMQPQHF
cdr3_nt: TGTGCCAGCACTCAGGGGGCTTATATGCAGCCCCAGCATTTT

j_call: TRBJ2-7
d_call: .
clone_size: few
v_call: TRBV11-2
cdr3_aa: CASSYRGGKSSYEQYF
cdr3_nt: TGTGCCAGCAGCTATCGTGGCGGGAAGAGCTCCTACGAGCAGTACTTC

j_call: TRBJ1-2
d_call: TRBD1
clone_size: .
v_call: TRBV4-1
cdr3_aa: CASSQAGQVKANYGYTF
cdr3_nt: TGCGCCAGCAGCCAAGCGGGACAGGTAAAAGCTAACTATGGCTACACCTTC

j_call: TRBJ2-1
d_call: TRBD1
clone_size: .
v_call: TRBV12-3/TRBV12-4
cdr3_aa: CASSPDRDGEQFF
cdr3_nt: TGTGCCAGCAGTCCCGACAGGGACGGAGAGCAGTTCTTC

j_call: TRBJ1-6
d_call: .
clone_size: .
v_call: TRBV27
cdr3_aa: CASSSGLGGSNSPLHF
cdr3_nt: TGTGCCAGCAGTTCGGGACTAGGGGGGTCAAATTCACCCCTCCACTTT

j_call: TRBJ1-2
d_call: .
clone_size: .
v_call: TRBV30
cdr3_aa: CAWSPEDYGYTF
cdr3_nt: TGTGCCTGGAGCCCGGAGGACTATGGCTACACCTTC

j_call: TRBJ2-5
d_call: .
clone_size: .
v_call: TRBV28
cdr3_aa: CASRYIRRETQYF
cdr3_nt: TGTGCCAGCAGGTACATCAGGAGGGAGACTCAGTACTTC

j_call: TRBJ2-6
d_call: .
clone_size: .
v_call: TRBV19
cdr3_aa: CASSSRLRGPGPSSGANVLTF
cdr3_nt: TGTGCCAGTAGTTCCCGTCTCCGGGGTCCCGGCCCCAGCTCTGGGGCCAACGTCCTGACTTTC

j_call: TRBJ1-1
d_call: TRBD1
clone_size: .
v_call: TRBV4-1
cdr3_aa: CASSQESVDRGAEAFF
cdr3_nt: TGCGCCAGCAGCCAAGAATCCGTCGACAGGGGCGCTGAAGCTTTCTTT

j_call: TRBJ1-4
d_call: .
clone_size: .
v_call: TRBV7-9
cdr3_aa: CASSSSYEKLFF
cdr3_nt: TGTGCCAGCAGCTCTTCGTATGAAAAACTGTTTTTT

j_call: TRBJ2-3
d_call: TRBD2
clone_size: few
v_call: TRBV3-1/TRBV3-2
cdr3_aa: CASSLGTSGTDTQYF
cdr3_nt: TGTGCCAGCAGCCTCGGGACTAGCGGCACAGATACGCAGTATTTT

j_call: TRBJ2-1
d_call: .
clone_size: .
v_call: TRBV25-1
cdr3_aa: CASSEGLGHFF
cdr3_nt: TGTGCCAGCAGTGAAGGGCTGGGACATTTCTTC

j_call: TRBJ2-1
d_call: .
clone_size: .
v_call: TRBV5-1
cdr3_aa: CASSLARAGTSYNEQFF
cdr3_nt: TGCGCCAGCAGCTTGGCCAGGGCGGGGACCTCCTACAATGAGCAGTTCTTC

j_call: TRBJ1-2
d_call: .
clone_size: .
v_call: TRBV2
cdr3_aa: CASSERSMSSGYTF
cdr3_nt: TGTGCCAGCAGTGAAAGGTCAATGTCTAGTGGCTACACCTTC

j_call: TRBJ2-4
d_call: .
clone_size: .
v_call: TRBV6-5
cdr3_aa: CASYRGNIQYF
cdr3_nt: TGTGCCAGTTATAGGGGGAACATTCAGTACTTC

j_call: TRBJ2-7
d_call: .
clone_size: .
v_call: TRBV10-2
cdr3_aa: CASSALPGAIQREQYF
cdr3_nt: TGCGCCAGCAGTGCCCTCCCAGGGGCCATACAACGGGAGCAGTACTTC

j_call: TRBJ2-7
d_call: .
clone_size: .
v_call: TRBV6-6
cdr3_aa: CASSYGQTTYEQYF
cdr3_nt: TGTGCCAGCAGTTACGGGCAGACGACCTACGAGCAGTACTTC

j_call: TRBJ1-1
d_call: TRBD1
clone_size: .
v_call: TRBV30
cdr3_aa: CAWDGGGQGDTEAFF
cdr3_nt: TGTGCCTGGGACGGAGGGGGACAGGGAGACACTGAAGCTTTCTTT

j_call: TRBJ1-1
d_call: TRBD1
clone_size: .
v_call: TRBV28
cdr3_aa: CASSPDRGTEAFF
cdr3_nt: TGTGCCAGCAGCCCTGACAGGGGCACTGAAGCTTTCTTT

j_call: TRBJ2-2
d_call: TRBD2
clone_size: .
v_call: TRBV30
cdr3_aa: CAWSQSGGARTGELFF
cdr3_nt: TGTGCCTGGAGTCAGTCGGGGGGGGCCCGGACCGGGGAGCTGTTTTTT

j_call: TRBJ2-6
d_call: TRBD2
clone_size: .
v_call: TRBV11-2
cdr3_aa: CASSLVRGSVGSSNVLTF
cdr3_nt: TGTGCCAGCAGCCTGGTGCGGGGGAGTGTGGGGTCGAGCAACGTCCTGACTTTC

j_call: TRBJ2-5
d_call: .
clone_size: few
v_call: TRBV6-6
cdr3_aa: CASSFGHEAETQYF
cdr3_nt: TGTGCCAGCAGTTTTGGCCACGAGGCCGAGACCCAGTACTTC

j_call: TRBJ1-1
d_call: .
clone_size: .
v_call: TRBV5-1
cdr3_aa: CASSFLGRGTEAFF
cdr3_nt: TGCGCCAGCAGCTTCCTAGGAAGAGGCACTGAAGCTTTCTTT

j_call: TRBJ2-5
d_call: TRBD2
clone_size: once
v_call: TRBV7-2
cdr3_aa: CASSLARDTSGGTQYF
cdr3_nt: TGTGCCAGCAGCTTAGCAAGGGATACTAGCGGGGGGACCCAGTACTTC

j_call: TRBJ2-7
d_call: .
clone_size: .
v_call: TRBV28
cdr3_aa: CASSPRSDRGYEQYF
cdr3_nt: TGTGCCAGCAGCCCACGCAGTGACCGGGGCTACGAGCAGTACTTC

j_call: TRBJ2-7
d_call: TRBD1
clone_size: .
v_call: TRBV27
cdr3_aa: CASSLSLPGQGAYEQYF
cdr3_nt: TGTGCCAGCAGTTTATCCCTCCCGGGACAGGGGGCCTACGAGCAGTACTTC

j_call: TRBJ1-2
d_call: TRBD1
clone_size: .
v_call: TRBV4-3
cdr3_aa: CASSRRQGADYGYTF
cdr3_nt: TGCGCCAGCAGCCGAAGACAGGGGGCGGACTATGGCTACACCTTC